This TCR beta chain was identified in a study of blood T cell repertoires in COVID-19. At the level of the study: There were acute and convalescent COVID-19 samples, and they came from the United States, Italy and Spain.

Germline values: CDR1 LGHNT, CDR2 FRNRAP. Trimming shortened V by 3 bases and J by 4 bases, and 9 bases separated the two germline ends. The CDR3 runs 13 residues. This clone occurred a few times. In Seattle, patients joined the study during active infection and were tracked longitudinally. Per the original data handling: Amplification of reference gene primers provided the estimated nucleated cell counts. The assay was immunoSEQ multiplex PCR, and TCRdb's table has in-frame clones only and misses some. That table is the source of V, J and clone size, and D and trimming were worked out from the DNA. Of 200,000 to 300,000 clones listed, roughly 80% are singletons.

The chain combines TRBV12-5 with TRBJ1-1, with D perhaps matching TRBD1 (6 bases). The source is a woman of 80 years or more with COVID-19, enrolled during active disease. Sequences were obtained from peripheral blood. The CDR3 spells CASGLEGGTEAFF. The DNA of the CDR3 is TGTGCTAGTGGTTTAGAAGGGGGCACTGAAGCTTTCTTT. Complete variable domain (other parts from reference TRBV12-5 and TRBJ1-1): DARVTQTPRHKVTEMGQEVTMRCQPILGHNTVFWYRQTMMQGLELLAYFRNRAPLDDSGMPKDRFSAEMPDATLATLKIQPSEPRDSAVYFCASGLEGGTEAFFGQGTRLTVV.